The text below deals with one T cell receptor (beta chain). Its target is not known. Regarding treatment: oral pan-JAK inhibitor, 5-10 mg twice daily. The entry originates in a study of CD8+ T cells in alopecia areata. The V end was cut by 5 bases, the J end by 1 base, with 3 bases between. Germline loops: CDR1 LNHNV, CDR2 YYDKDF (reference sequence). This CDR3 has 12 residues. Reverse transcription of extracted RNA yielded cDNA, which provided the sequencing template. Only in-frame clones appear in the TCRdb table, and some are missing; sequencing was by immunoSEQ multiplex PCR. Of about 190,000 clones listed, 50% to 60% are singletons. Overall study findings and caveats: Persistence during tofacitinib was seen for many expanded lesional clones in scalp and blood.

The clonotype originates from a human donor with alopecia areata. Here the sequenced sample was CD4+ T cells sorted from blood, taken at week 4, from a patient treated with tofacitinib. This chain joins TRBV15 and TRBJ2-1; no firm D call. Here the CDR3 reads CATSGSYNEQFF. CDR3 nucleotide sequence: TGTGCCACCAGCGGTTCCTACAATGAGCAGTTCTTC.